This TCR beta chain was obtained from a study of T cells in Graves' hyperthyroidism and ophthalmopathy. At least ten counts were recorded for this clonotype. The antigen remains undetermined. Lactation, pregnancy, other autoimmune disease or uncontrolled infection excluded patients. Regarding the study as a whole: Most expanded thyroid clonotypes above 0.001 recurred in blood.

The CDR3 is made up of 12 amino acids. Germline CDR1 KGHSH, CDR2 LQKENI. The germline V and J ends were trimmed by 4 bases and 9 bases, with 12 bases remaining between them. It was RNA transcripts that yielded the amplified TCR beta CDR3 regions. During a first-round RT-PCR of the TCR CDR3, the HTBI primer set was used. TCRdb reprocessed the multiplex PCR reads with MiXCR, giving one entry per CDR3 protein. The sample lists a few hundred thousand distinct CDR3 sequences; about 18% were seen once. Sequenced material: blood. This receptor was taken from a man in his forties with Graves' hyperthyroidism. The rearrangement links TRBV18 to TRBJ2-5; D may correspond to TRBD1 or TRBD2 (5 bases each). DNA for the CDR3: TGTGCCAGCTCACTCGGGACCGGCGCCCAGTACTTC. Translated, it gives CASSLGTGAQYF. Drawing the rest from reference TRBV18 and TRBJ2-5, the complete variable domain is NAGVMQNPRHLVRRRGQEARLRCSPMKGHSHVYWYRQLPEEGLKFMVYLQKENIIDESGMPKERFSAEFPKEGPSILRIQQVVRGDSAAYFCASSLGTGAQYFGPGTRLLVL.